This is a list of T cell receptor beta chains from one sample in a study of T cell repertoires in cytomegalovirus infection. TCRdb re-called the reads with MiXCR, one entry per CDR3 protein. The sample lists fewer than 550,000 distinct CDR3 sequences; around 27% were seen once. The sequencing input was PBMCs. The receptor set was obtained from a human donor in good health (CMV status not recorded). Some clones in this sample may be carry-over from other donors' samples. CDR3s include the opening cysteine and the closing phenylalanine or tryptophan. A D gene is named only where the DNA matches it firmly. Size is stated for part of the rows, as once, few or many counts, or as a class when the clone is expanded.

j_gene: TRBJ1-5; v_gene: TRBV7-2; abundance: -; d_gene: -; CDR3aa: CASSLYLSRGQPQHF; CDR3nt: TGTGCCAGCAGCTTATACTTATCCAGAGGTCAGCCCCAGCATTTT
j_gene: TRBJ2-1; v_gene: TRBV6-2/TRBV6-3; abundance: -; d_gene: -; CDR3aa: CASKREGWEQFF; CDR3nt: TGTGCCAGCAAACGGGAAGGGTGGGAGCAGTTCTTC
j_gene: TRBJ1-1; v_gene: TRBV15; abundance: -; d_gene: -; CDR3aa: CATSRDATRTDTEAFF; CDR3nt: TGTGCCACCAGCAGAGATGCGACCAGGACGGACACTGAAGCTTTCTTT
j_gene: TRBJ2-7; v_gene: TRBV7-2; abundance: many; d_gene: TRBD2; CDR3aa: CASSPLAVEYYEQYF; CDR3nt: TGTGCCAGCAGCCCACTAGCGGTTGAGTACTACGAGCAGTACTTC
j_gene: TRBJ1-5; v_gene: TRBV7-2; abundance: many; d_gene: -; CDR3aa: CASSPLGSGNQPQHF; CDR3nt: TGTGCCAGCAGCCCGCTCGGGAGCGGCAATCAGCCCCAGCATTTT
j_gene: TRBJ1-5; v_gene: TRBV27; abundance: -; d_gene: TRBD1; CDR3aa: CASSPLQGANQPQHF; CDR3nt: TGTGCCAGCAGTCCCCTACAGGGGGCCAATCAGCCCCAGCATTTT
j_gene: TRBJ1-3; v_gene: TRBV12-3/TRBV12-4; abundance: -; d_gene: -; CDR3aa: CATRLGGEASGNTIYF; CDR3nt: TGTGCCACCCGATTAGGGGGGGAGGCGAGCGGAAACACCATATATTTT
j_gene: TRBJ1-5; v_gene: TRBV7-4; abundance: many; d_gene: -; CDR3aa: CASSLDSGKNQPQHF; CDR3nt: TGTGCCAGCAGCTTAGATTCCGGTAAAAATCAGCCCCAGCATTTT
j_gene: TRBJ2-7; v_gene: TRBV12-3/TRBV12-4; abundance: many; d_gene: TRBD2; CDR3aa: CASRSGGGSYEQYF; CDR3nt: TGTGCCAGCAGGAGCGGGGGGGGCTCCTACGAGCAGTACTTC
j_gene: TRBJ1-2; v_gene: TRBV15; abundance: few; d_gene: TRBD1; CDR3aa: CATSREQGARGYTF; CDR3nt: TGTGCCACCAGCAGAGAACAGGGGGCGCGGGGCTACACCTTC
j_gene: TRBJ2-5; v_gene: TRBV20-1; abundance: -; d_gene: TRBD1; CDR3aa: CSASAGQGIETQYF; CDR3nt: TGCAGTGCTAGTGCTGGACAGGGAATCGAGACCCAGTACTTC
j_gene: TRBJ1-2; v_gene: TRBV19; abundance: few; d_gene: -; CDR3aa: CASSIAARGSDGYTF; CDR3nt: TGTGCCAGTAGTATAGCCGCCAGGGGTTCAGATGGCTACACCTTC
j_gene: TRBJ1-5; v_gene: TRBV20-1; abundance: -; d_gene: -; CDR3aa: CILGWGDNQPQHF; CDR3nt: TGCATCCTCGGTTGGGGGGACAATCAGCCCCAGCATTTT
j_gene: TRBJ2-5; v_gene: TRBV20-1; abundance: -; d_gene: TRBD2; CDR3aa: CSARDFPGRGETQYF; CDR3nt: TGCAGTGCTAGAGATTTCCCCGGGAGGGGGGAGACCCAGTACTTC
j_gene: TRBJ2-1; v_gene: TRBV6-1; abundance: -; d_gene: TRBD2; CDR3aa: CASRDTSGRRHEQFF; CDR3nt: TGTGCCAGCAGGGATACTAGCGGGAGGCGGCATGAGCAGTTCTTC
j_gene: TRBJ2-2; v_gene: TRBV11-1; abundance: -; d_gene: -; CDR3aa: CASSLRGGLFTGELFF; CDR3nt: TGTGCCAGCAGCCTTAGGGGCGGCCTCTTCACCGGGGAGCTGTTTTTT
j_gene: TRBJ1-5; v_gene: TRBV6-2/TRBV6-3; abundance: few; d_gene: TRBD1; CDR3aa: CASSYSGQGVLEPQHF; CDR3nt: TGTGCCAGCAGTTACTCCGGGCAGGGGGTGCTGGAGCCCCAGCATTTT
j_gene: TRBJ1-4; v_gene: TRBV19; abundance: few; d_gene: -; CDR3aa: CASRRSRPNEKLFF; CDR3nt: TGTGCCAGTAGGAGGAGTCGGCCTAATGAAAAACTGTTTTTT
j_gene: TRBJ2-3; v_gene: TRBV2; abundance: -; d_gene: TRBD2; CDR3aa: CASSRSGSGTDTQYF; CDR3nt: TGTGCCAGCAGTCGTAGCGGGAGTGGTACAGATACGCAGTATTTT
j_gene: TRBJ2-3; v_gene: TRBV11-3; abundance: few; d_gene: TRBD2; CDR3aa: CASSPGGYGTQYF; CDR3nt: TGTGCCAGCAGCCCGGGGGGGTATGGTACGCAGTATTTT
j_gene: TRBJ2-7; v_gene: TRBV20-1; abundance: -; d_gene: -; CDR3aa: CSADSAQGRGYEQYF; CDR3nt: TGCAGTGCCGATTCGGCACAGGGCCGCGGCTACGAGCAGTACTTC
j_gene: TRBJ2-1; v_gene: TRBV20-1; abundance: -; d_gene: -; CDR3aa: CSARAGPHEQFF; CDR3nt: TGCAGTGCTAGAGCCGGGCCCCATGAGCAGTTCTTC
j_gene: TRBJ2-1; v_gene: TRBV19; abundance: -; d_gene: -; CDR3aa: CASSPQRGNEQFF; CDR3nt: TGTGCCAGTAGTCCTCAACGGGGCAATGAGCAGTTCTTC
j_gene: TRBJ2-1; v_gene: TRBV7-8; abundance: many; d_gene: -; CDR3aa: CASGGQGYNEQFF; CDR3nt: TGTGCCAGCGGTGGGCAGGGGTACAATGAGCAGTTCTTC
j_gene: TRBJ2-5; v_gene: TRBV7-8; abundance: many; d_gene: -; CDR3aa: CASSLVRWGSAGVSQYF; CDR3nt: TGTGCCAGCAGCTTAGTACGGTGGGGTAGCGCAGGGGTGTCCCAGTACTTC
j_gene: TRBJ2-7; v_gene: TRBV12-3/TRBV12-4; abundance: -; d_gene: -; CDR3aa: CASSLGGNNKQYF; CDR3nt: TGTGCCAGCAGCCTAGGGGGGAACAACAAGCAGTACTTC
j_gene: TRBJ1-1; v_gene: TRBV30; abundance: -; d_gene: TRBD1; CDR3aa: CAWSAQGGEAFF; CDR3nt: TGTGCCTGGAGTGCCCAGGGGGGTGAAGCTTTCTTT
j_gene: TRBJ1-1; v_gene: TRBV12-3/TRBV12-4; abundance: many; d_gene: -; CDR3aa: CASSPSGTPEAFF; CDR3nt: TGTGCCAGCAGCCCCAGCGGGACTCCAGAAGCTTTCTTT
j_gene: TRBJ2-7; v_gene: TRBV7-2; abundance: -; d_gene: TRBD1; CDR3aa: CASSSAGTVRQYF; CDR3nt: TGTGCCAGCAGCTCAGCCGGGACAGTAAGACAGTACTTC
j_gene: TRBJ1-1; v_gene: TRBV28; abundance: -; d_gene: -; CDR3aa: CASSSSGYGFQGNTEAFF; CDR3nt: TGTGCCAGCAGTTCCAGCGGTTACGGTTTTCAGGGGAACACTGAAGCTTTCTTT
j_gene: TRBJ2-1; v_gene: TRBV6-5; abundance: -; d_gene: TRBD1; CDR3aa: CASRGQGFYNEQFF; CDR3nt: TGTGCCAGCAGAGGACAGGGGTTCTACAATGAGCAGTTCTTC
j_gene: TRBJ2-1; v_gene: TRBV7-8; abundance: many; d_gene: -; CDR3aa: CASSLAPTRYNEQFF; CDR3nt: TGTGCCAGCAGCTTAGCGCCGACCCGCTACAATGAGCAGTTCTTC
j_gene: TRBJ2-1; v_gene: TRBV18; abundance: -; d_gene: -; CDR3aa: CASSPPSAGRYRNEQFF; CDR3nt: TGTGCCAGCTCACCACCGTCCGCAGGGCGGTATCGCAATGAGCAGTTCTTC
j_gene: TRBJ1-2; v_gene: TRBV28; abundance: -; d_gene: TRBD1; CDR3aa: CASSPLDRVRGGYTF; CDR3nt: TGTGCCAGCAGCCCATTGGACAGGGTGAGGGGAGGCTACACCTTC
j_gene: TRBJ1-4; v_gene: TRBV12-3/TRBV12-4; abundance: many; d_gene: -; CDR3aa: CASSLSGPTNEKLFF; CDR3nt: TGTGCCAGCAGTTTATCGGGGCCAACTAATGAAAAACTGTTTTTT
j_gene: TRBJ2-2; v_gene: TRBV5-4; abundance: -; d_gene: -; CDR3aa: CASSMASGNTGELFF; CDR3nt: TGTGCCAGCAGCATGGCTTCGGGGAACACCGGGGAGCTGTTTTTT
j_gene: TRBJ2-1; v_gene: TRBV7-2; abundance: many; d_gene: -; CDR3aa: CASSWTGSSYNEQFF; CDR3nt: TGTGCCAGCAGCTGGACTGGAAGCTCCTACAATGAGCAGTTCTTC
j_gene: TRBJ2-2; v_gene: TRBV6-5; abundance: -; d_gene: -; CDR3aa: CASRGDERTGELFF; CDR3nt: TGTGCCAGCAGGGGGGATGAACGCACCGGGGAGCTGTTTTTT
j_gene: TRBJ2-7; v_gene: TRBV20-1; abundance: -; d_gene: TRBD2; CDR3aa: CSAGLAAYEQYF; CDR3nt: TGCAGTGCCGGCCTAGCGGCCTACGAGCAGTACTTC
j_gene: TRBJ2-5; v_gene: TRBV11-2; abundance: few; d_gene: -; CDR3aa: CASSLGTGVGGETQYF; CDR3nt: TGTGCCAGCAGCTTAGGAACGGGAGTGGGGGGAGAGACCCAGTACTTC
j_gene: TRBJ2-1; v_gene: TRBV14; abundance: -; d_gene: TRBD2; CDR3aa: CASSQEVAGVKNEQFF; CDR3nt: TGTGCCAGCAGCCAGGAGGTAGCGGGAGTTAAGAATGAGCAGTTCTTC
j_gene: TRBJ2-2; v_gene: TRBV7-3; abundance: many; d_gene: TRBD1; CDR3aa: CASSRKTGVTGELFF; CDR3nt: TGTGCCAGCAGCCGAAAAACAGGGGTCACCGGGGAGCTGTTTTTT